Listed here is a single T cell receptor beta chain. Antigen unknown. Germline CDR1 and CDR2: SGHRS and YFSETQ. Trimming cost V 0 bases and J 4 bases; bases outside gene matches: 9. This CDR3 has 17 residues. This entry comes from a study of shared clonotypes between healthy human individuals. Across the whole study: CD4 naive and CD4 memory each took three plates per donor, while CD8 naive took two and CD8 memory one. Study observations and caveats: Roughly 5% of naive CD4 clonotypes were common to several donors. Generation probability values for non-shared clonotypes were lower than those for clonotypes shared by all four donors.

Method: immunoSEQ multiplex PCR; TCRdb's copy keeps in-frame clones and lacks some. The profile shows around 2,000,000 clones, less than 95% of them singletons. The naive CD8 subset, CD45RO-negative cells positively selected for CCR7, excluded terminally differentiated effector memory CD45RA+ cells. This TCR came from a man between 18 and 29 years old in good health. Sequencing was performed on naive CD8+ T cells sorted from blood. V is TRBV5-1 and J is TRBJ2-1, with 8 bases matching TRBD2. This chain's CDR3 is CASSLAPSGGGYNEQFF. The DNA of the CDR3 is TGCGCCAGCAGCTTGGCCCCAAGCGGGGGAGGTTACAATGAGCAGTTCTTC.